These T cell receptor beta chains were read from a single sample in a study of cytomegalovirus exposure and HLA in healthy donors. Some clones are missing from TCRdb's copy, which holds only in-frame ones; the method was immunoSEQ multiplex PCR. The table shows 110,000 to 150,000 clones, with roughly 10% occurring only once. Source material: PBMCs. All receptors derive from a male donor in good health and CMV-seronegative. CDR3s include the opening cysteine and the closing phenylalanine or tryptophan. A D gene is named only where the DNA matches it firmly. Only some rows state a clone size, as once, few, many or a class for expanded clones.

-,-,TRBJ2-1,TRBV20-1,CSASGVEQFF,TGCAGTGCTAGCGGGGTGGAGCAGTTCTTC
-,few,TRBJ1-1,TRBV7-8,CASSLEAGRNTEAFF,TGTGCCAGCAGCTTAGAGGCAGGGCGGAACACTGAAGCTTTCTTT
-,few,TRBJ1-1,TRBV28,CASSLWPGNAFF,TGTGCCAGCAGTTTATGGCCCGGGAACGCTTTCTTT
-,few,TRBJ2-1,TRBV6-5,CASSAGLGVDNEQFF,TGTGCCAGCAGTGCAGGGCTAGGAGTCGACAATGAGCAGTTCTTC
-,-,TRBJ1-3,TRBV4-2,CASSQEAPPGRNTIYF,TGTGCCAGCAGCCAAGAAGCCCCGCCGGGAAGAAACACCATATATTTT
TRBD1,few,TRBJ2-1,TRBV4-1,CASSQLGQYNEQFF,TGCGCCAGCAGCCAGTTGGGACAGTACAATGAGCAGTTCTTC
TRBD1,few,TRBJ1-2,TRBV7-2,CASSQSRDRVIGGYTF,TGTGCCAGCAGCCAAAGCCGGGACAGGGTGATAGGTGGCTACACCTTC
TRBD1,few,TRBJ1-5,TRBV30,CACTGQGDQPQHF,TGTGCCTGCACGGGACAGGGGGACCAGCCCCAGCATTTT
-,few,TRBJ2-5,TRBV6-6,CASSRSVAGETQYF,TGTGCCAGCAGTAGATCCGTAGCAGGGGAGACCCAGTACTTC
-,-,TRBJ1-1,TRBV28,CASSFAGEAFF,TGTGCCAGCAGTTTTGCGGGTGAAGCTTTCTTT
-,-,TRBJ1-1,TRBV27,CASQGRAFF,TGTGCCAGCCAGGGGAGAGCTTTCTTT
-,-,TRBJ2-7,TRBV5-6,CASRYGTLPLYEQYF,TGTGCCAGCAGGTATGGGACTCTCCCTCTCTACGAGCAGTACTTC
TRBD1,few,TRBJ1-5,TRBV5-6,CASSSGTEGAHQPQHF,TGTGCCAGCAGCTCTGGGACAGAGGGCGCACATCAGCCCCAGCATTTT
TRBD2,few,TRBJ2-1,TRBV7-3,CASSFGGAGGFRSSSYNEQFF,TGTGCCAGCAGCTTCGGCGGGGCGGGAGGGTTTAGATCGAGCTCCTACAATGAGCAGTTCTTC
-,-,TRBJ1-3,TRBV28,CASSLFPPRGSGNTIYF,TGTGCCAGCAGTTTATTTCCCCCCCGGGGCTCTGGAAACACCATATATTTT
-,few,TRBJ1-3,TRBV5-4,CASSLGGHNSGNTIYF,TGTGCCAGCAGCTTGGGAGGGCACAACTCTGGAAACACCATATATTTT
-,-,TRBJ1-6,TRBV19,CASSTGYHSPLHF,TGTGCCAGTAGTACGGGATATCATTCACCCCTCCACTTT
TRBD1,few,TRBJ1-1,TRBV5-4,CASSSPGTGNTEAFF,TGTGCCAGCAGCTCACCTGGGACAGGTAACACTGAAGCTTTCTTT
TRBD1,-,TRBJ2-7,TRBV4-3,CASSQDPGGSNEQYF,TGCGCCAGCAGCCAAGATCCAGGGGGCTCGAACGAGCAGTACTTC
-,few,TRBJ2-3,TRBV6-1,CASSENMGGANTQYF,TGTGCCAGCAGTGAAAACATGGGGGGGGCTAATACGCAGTATTTT
-,-,TRBJ1-3,TRBV6-5,CASSYSTFSGNTIYF,TGTGCCAGCAGTTACTCGACTTTTTCTGGAAACACCATATATTTT
-,few,TRBJ2-2,TRBV7-2,CASSLGSGTGELFF,TGTGCCAGCAGCTTAGGTTCGGGCACCGGGGAGCTGTTTTTT
TRBD2,-,TRBJ2-5,TRBV6-1,CASRRVVSGGETQYF,TGTGCCAGCAGGAGGGTGGTTAGCGGGGGAGAGACCCAGTACTTC
-,few,TRBJ1-5,TRBV5-6,CASSPTVGQPQHF,TGTGCCAGCAGCCCGACAGTGGGACAGCCCCAGCATTTT
-,-,TRBJ1-2,TRBV7-2,CASSSPDNQGYTF,TGTGCCAGCAGCTCCCCGGACAACCAAGGCTACACCTTC
TRBD1,-,TRBJ1-5,TRBV7-8,CASSPNTGQGFQPQHF,TGTGCCAGCAGCCCCAATACGGGACAGGGTTTTCAGCCCCAGCATTTT
TRBD1,few,TRBJ1-5,TRBV15,CATSRDSGQGFLGNQPQHF,TGTGCCACCAGCAGAGATTCGGGACAGGGTTTCCTTGGCAATCAGCCCCAGCATTTT
TRBD2,-,TRBJ2-2,TRBV6-6,CASETGGTSGTGELFF,TGTGCCAGCGAAACGGGGGGGACCTCGGGCACCGGGGAGCTGTTTTTT
-,-,TRBJ1-2,TRBV10-3,CAISGGNYGYTF,TGTGCCATCTCCGGGGGTAACTATGGCTACACCTTC
-,-,TRBJ1-2,TRBV19,CATNEGGLGYGYTF,TGTGCCACCAACGAGGGCGGTCTGGGCTATGGCTACACCTTC
-,-,TRBJ2-1,TRBV4-3,CASSQALTGGIYNEQFF,TGCGCCAGCAGCCAGGCCCTTACTGGCGGTATTTACAATGAGCAGTTCTTC
-,-,TRBJ1-1,TRBV6-6,CASSYHPGNTEAFF,TGTGCCAGCAGTTACCATCCGGGGAACACTGAAGCTTTCTTT
-,few,TRBJ2-4,TRBV11-2,CASSFPPAGRAKNIQYF,TGTGCCAGCAGCTTTCCACCTGCGGGGCGGGCCAAAAACATTCAGTACTTC
TRBD2,-,TRBJ2-1,TRBV28,CASPKTSGGDNEQFF,TGTGCCAGCCCCAAGACTAGCGGGGGGGACAATGAGCAGTTCTTC
TRBD2,-,TRBJ2-3,TRBV7-2,CASSLGLAATDTQYF,TGTGCCAGCAGCTTAGGACTAGCGGCAACAGATACGCAGTATTTT
-,few,TRBJ1-3,TRBV19,CASGVQESSGNTIYF,TGTGCCAGTGGGGTACAGGAAAGCTCTGGAAACACCATATATTTT
-,-,TRBJ1-5,TRBV7-9,CASSLERGSNQPQHF,TGTGCCAGCAGCTTAGAACGGGGGAGCAATCAGCCCCAGCATTTT
TRBD1,few,TRBJ1-1,TRBV9,CASSVGGGQGEAFF,TGTGCCAGCAGCGTAGGTGGCGGACAGGGTGAAGCTTTCTTT
TRBD1,few,TRBJ1-2,TRBV5-6,CASSFRDRPPGGYTF,TGTGCCAGCAGCTTTCGGGACAGGCCCCCGGGCGGCTACACCTTC
-,-,TRBJ1-6,TRBV5-5,CASSPPGSGPYLHF,TGTGCCAGCAGCCCCCCGGGGAGCGGGCCTTACCTCCACTTT
TRBD2,-,TRBJ2-2,TRBV28,CASSGAGGGNGELFF,TGTGCCAGCAGTGGAGCCGGGGGAGGGAACGGGGAGCTGTTTTTT
TRBD2,few,TRBJ2-5,TRBV7-2,CASSPRTSGFETQYF,TGTGCCAGCAGCCCCAGGACTAGCGGGTTCGAGACCCAGTACTTC
-,-,TRBJ1-1,TRBV29-1,CSVTRGTEAFF,TGCAGCGTTACAAGGGGCACTGAAGCTTTCTTT
TRBD2,-,TRBJ2-1,TRBV7-3,CASSPRLASNEQFF,TGTGCCAGCAGCCCTCGACTAGCGAGCAATGAGCAGTTCTTC
-,few,TRBJ2-1,TRBV5-1,CASSLGSGTYNEQFF,TGCGCCAGCAGCTTAGGTTCAGGGACCTACAATGAGCAGTTCTTC
TRBD1,few,TRBJ1-1,TRBV11-2,CASSRGQGGTEAFF,TGTGCCAGCAGCCGTGGACAGGGCGGGACTGAAGCTTTCTTT
-,-,TRBJ1-6,TRBV28,CASWVEGGGSPLHF,TGTGCCAGCTGGGTTGAGGGGGGGGGTTCACCCCTCCACTTT
-,-,TRBJ2-4,TRBV28,CASSPQREGVRNIQYF,TGTGCCAGCAGTCCCCAGCGAGAGGGGGTTAGGAACATTCAGTACTTC
-,-,TRBJ2-5,TRBV4-2,CASSQDSQPKTQYF,TGTGCCAGCAGCCAAGATAGTCAACCGAAGACCCAGTACTTC
-,-,TRBJ1-5,TRBV10-3,CAISESGPQPQHF,TGTGCCATCAGTGAGTCTGGCCCTCAGCCCCAGCATTTT
-,-,TRBJ2-1,TRBV4-1,CASSLLGDLPVDEQFF,TGCGCCAGCAGCTTGCTGGGGGACTTACCTGTGGATGAGCAGTTCTTC
-,few,TRBJ2-3,TRBV4-1,CASSHSLTSWVVADTQYF,TGCGCCAGCAGCCATAGTTTGACTAGTTGGGTTGTCGCAGATACGCAGTATTTT
TRBD1,few,TRBJ1-2,TRBV7-2,CASSLTGEDNYGYTF,TGTGCCAGCAGCTTAACAGGGGAGGATAACTATGGCTACACCTTC
-,few,TRBJ2-7,TRBV15,CATSRVGREQYF,TGTGCCACCAGCAGAGTTGGGCGCGAGCAGTACTTC
-,few,TRBJ2-7,TRBV5-6,CASSLDGIVYEQYF,TGTGCCAGCAGCTTGGACGGGATCGTCTACGAGCAGTACTTC
TRBD2,few,TRBJ2-2,TRBV7-2,CASSSGPSGRIIGGELFF,TGTGCCAGCAGCTCAGGTCCTAGCGGCAGAATTATAGGCGGGGAGCTGTTTTTT
-,-,TRBJ2-2,TRBV27,CASRPGQGRAGELFF,TGTGCCAGCAGGCCAGGGCAGGGGAGGGCCGGGGAGCTGTTTTTT
TRBD1,-,TRBJ2-1,TRBV27,CASSWDRYNEQFF,TGTGCCAGCAGTTGGGACAGATACAATGAGCAGTTCTTC
TRBD1,-,TRBJ2-7,TRBV27,CASGHIRDREYEQYF,TGTGCCAGCGGACATATTCGGGACAGGGAATACGAGCAGTACTTC
-,-,TRBJ2-1,TRBV7-9,CASSLLGAGQYDEQFF,TGTGCCAGCAGCTTATTGGGAGCGGGCCAGTACGATGAGCAGTTCTTC